This T cell receptor beta chain was recovered during a study of blood T cell repertoires in COVID-19. Study context: Specimens from acute and convalescent COVID-19 originated in the United States, Italy and Spain. PBMCs, B-cell-depleted T cells, or T cells provided the cDNA or gDNA that made up the material.

Looked up from germline, CDR1 is MNHEY and CDR2 is SMNVEV (reference sequence). With 4 bases clipped from V and 1 base from J, the junction kept 2 bases outside the gene matches. CDR3 length: 14 amino acids. Original handling: The assay estimated nucleated cells by amplifying reference gene primers. Clones were read by immunoSEQ multiplex PCR, and TCRdb kept only the in-frame ones, dropping some. V and J calls and clone size are given by that table; D and trimming were obtained from the DNA. This sample yields tens of thousands of clones, of which roughly 87% are seen a single time; around 22% belongs to the top ten.

The origin of this receptor is a woman aged 55-75 years with acute or convalescent COVID-19. The chain couples TRBV27 to TRBJ1-1; 8 bases are shared with TRBD1. The specimen was peripheral blood. CDR3 DNA sequence: TGTGCCAGCAGTTCGGGGACAGGGAACACTGAAGCTTTCTTT. It yields the protein CASSSGTGNTEAFF.